The sequence of this T cell receptor (beta chain) was determined in a study of blood T cell repertoires in COVID-19. The assay was immunoSEQ multiplex PCR, and TCRdb's table has in-frame clones only and misses some. The top ten clones hold around 8.9% of a sample with about 350,000 clones, over 80% of them seen once. Germline V gene lookup returns CDR1 MNHEY and CDR2 SMNVEV (reference sequence). J lost 3 bases, V lost 4 bases, and 6 bases had no gene match. The CDR3 sequence is 15 residues long. Recruited during active infection, patients (from Seattle) were subsequently followed longitudinally. This TCR derives from a man under 40 with COVID-19, enrolled during active disease. Sequenced input: peripheral blood. The rearrangement joins TRBV27 to TRBJ2-3; TRBD2 aligns across 8 bases. CDR3 region: CASSSWGGRTDTQYF. In DNA, the CDR3 is TGTGCCAGCAGTTCCTGGGGCGGGAGGACAGATACGCAGTATTTT.